The 23 T cell receptor beta chains listed next were all sequenced from one sample in a study of PD-1 blockade in classical Hodgkin lymphoma (dated by TCRdb to the early 2020s). Explained via the paper, the time point label denotes: cycle 1 day 1 (C1D1), immediately before nivolumab initiation. Every trial patient had relapsed following autologous stem cell transplantation, and prior brentuximab vedotin exposure was what differed among cohorts A, B and C. The library was obtained by the immunoSEQ multiplex PCR assay. This is the immuneACCESS table as TCRdb keeps it, with only in-frame sequences that have V and J called. A part of the clones is gone; compared with another copy, unresolved V genes explain less than half, and the rest is unexplained. Across this sample there are about 76,000 clones, with about nine tenths seen only once. The ten top clones hold roughly a fifth of the sample. Sequencing used peripheral blood mononuclear cells (PBMCs), obtained at baseline. Every receptor here comes from a human donor with classical Hodgkin lymphoma.

The chain is built from TRBV7-9 and TRBJ2-7, with D tentatively TRBD2 (6 bases). Trimming removed 4 bases from V and 4 bases from J, with 17 bases in between. The CDR3 runs to 15 residues. From germline, CDR1 is SEHNR and CDR2 FQNEAQ (reference sequence). CDR3 nucleotides: TGTGCCAGCAGCTCCCCGAGTAGCGGAACTTACGAGCAGTACTTC. Translating it yields CASSSPSSGTYEQYF.

This chain connects TRBV4-1 to TRBJ1-2, with D perhaps TRBD1 (5 bases). Trimming stripped 0 bases from V and 6 bases from J, with 11 bases between. The germline CDR1 and CDR2 sequences are MGHRA and YSYEKL. This CDR3 is 14 amino acids long. CDR3: CASSQDSTVDGYTF. DNA of the CDR3: TGCGCCAGCAGCCAAGATTCGACAGTCGATGGCTACACCTTC.

The chain recombines TRBV5-5 with TRBJ1-2; TRBD1 might be the D (5 bases). Deletions cut 4 bases from V and 4 bases from J, with 11 bases between. The CDR3 runs 13 residues. Germline V CDR1 and CDR2: SGHKS, YYEKEE (reference sequence). CDR3 residues: CASSPGETYGYTF. The CDR3 DNA reads TGTGCCAGCAGCCCGGGGGAGACCTATGGCTACACCTTC.

This clone was counted between two and nine times. The chain combines TRBV19 with TRBJ2-1; 11 nucleotides align to TRBD1. Trimming cost V 5 bases and J 4 bases; bases outside gene matches: 7. Germline V gene data show CDR1 as LNHDA and CDR2 as SQIVND (reference sequence). The CDR3 extends over 16 amino acids. The chain's CDR3 is CASSPLGTGGYNEQFF. The CDR3, as DNA: TGTGCCAGTAGTCCCCTGGGGACAGGGGGTTACAATGAGCAGTTCTTC.

This chain links TRBV6-1 with TRBJ2-2; 7 nucleotides line up with TRBD1. The germline CDR1 and CDR2 sequences are MNHNS and SASEGT. Trimming cost V 0 bases and J 0 bases; bases outside gene matches: 10. CDR3 length equals 19 residues. This CDR3 reads CASSEAEGQAFPNTGELFF. In DNA form, the CDR3 reads TGTGCCAGCAGTGAAGCCGAAGGACAGGCCTTTCCGAACACCGGGGAGCTGTTTTTT.

The rearrangement uses TRBV7-2 and TRBJ2-1, with no clear D. Germline CDR1 is SGHTA and CDR2 is FQGNSA. Trimming removed 5 bases from V and 4 bases from J, with 21 bases in between. The CDR3 contains 17 residues. The CDR3 loop is CASSPISTAGLYNEQFF. CDR3 bases: TGTGCCAGCAGCCCCATAAGTACAGCTGGCCTTTACAATGAGCAGTTCTTC.

The V and J genes are TRBV6-5 and TRBJ1-2; D is undetermined. This CDR3 spans 13 amino acids. V dropped 5 bases and J dropped 8 bases, with 15 bases sitting between them. Germline loops: CDR1 MNHEY, CDR2 SVGAGI. CDR3 loop: CASSPDDIRGYTF. CDR3 sequence (DNA): TGTGCCAGCAGTCCCGATGATATTCGGGGCTACACCTTC.

The chain is built from TRBV5-1 and TRBJ1-5, with D perhaps matching TRBD1 (5 bases). This CDR3 has 15 amino acids. Trimming took off 4 bases at V and 4 bases at J, with 15 bases between the two ends. Germline V gives CDR1 SGHRS, CDR2 YFSETQ. CDR3 sequence (DNA): TGCGCCAGCAGCCGTGGGGACGGACCTAATCAGCCCCAGCATTTT. It codes for CASSRGDGPNQPQHF.

The chain uses TRBV5-6 and TRBJ1-1; TRBD1 agrees at 10 bases. CDR3 length: 16 amino acids. CDR1 is SGHDT and CDR2 is YYEEEE in the germline V gene. V shed 3 bases, J shed 5 bases, and the junction held 10 bases outside the gene matches. The CDR3 reads CASSSAGTGEVTEAFF. The CDR3 nucleotides read TGTGCCAGCAGCTCTGCCGGGACAGGGGAGGTAACTGAAGCTTTCTTT.

The V gene is TRBV27, the J gene TRBJ2-1, with 10 bases aligning to TRBD2. Looked up from germline, CDR1 is MNHEY and CDR2 is SMNVEV (reference sequence). J gave up 6 bases and V 4 bases, and 9 bases lay outside the gene matches. There are 16 residues in the CDR3. CDR3 loop: CASSSPFTSGANEQFF. CDR3 coding DNA: TGTGCCAGCAGTTCCCCGTTTACTAGCGGGGCCAATGAGCAGTTCTTC.

The gene calls are TRBV28 and TRBJ1-1, with D unclear. Germline V gives CDR1 MDHEN, CDR2 SYDVKM. This CDR3 has 15 residues. V shed 3 bases and J shed 10 bases, with 21 bases lying between them. CDR3 bases: TGTGCCAGCAGTTTTCCTGCTACTGGTGGGGTTGCAGCTTTCTTT. Translating gives CASSFPATGGVAAFF.

V usage is TRBV4-3 and J usage is TRBJ2-3, with 8 bases matching TRBD2. Germline V gene sequence: CDR1 LGHNA, CDR2 YSLEER. The CDR3 loop spans 18 amino acids. Trimming took 0 bases from V and 4 from J; bases not matched to a gene: 12. CDR3 protein: CASSQDLLLAGGADTQYF. CDR3 coding DNA: TGCGCCAGCAGCCAAGATCTCCTCCTAGCGGGTGGAGCAGATACGCAGTATTTT.

This clone was observed once. The chain links TRBV18 to TRBJ2-3; no firm D call. CDR3 length equals 12 residues. Germline V gene sequence: CDR1 KGHSH, CDR2 LQKENI. The ends were cut back, 5 bases at V and 2 bases at J, with 5 bases in the middle. CDR3 DNA: TGTGCCAGCTCATCGTACACAGATACGCAGTATTTT. It translates to CASSSYTDTQYF.

The chain recombines TRBV6-1 with TRBJ2-7; D remains ambiguous. Germline CDR1 MNHNS, CDR2 SASEGT. The CDR3 runs 13 residues. Trimming pared 1 base from V and 2 bases from J, leaving 6 bases between. CDR3 residues: CASSEVSAYEQYF. The DNA for the CDR3 is TGTGCCAGCAGTGAAGTCTCAGCCTACGAGCAGTACTTC.

V usage is TRBV27 and J usage is TRBJ1-1; tentative D call: TRBD1 (5 bases). Trimming removed 6 bases from V and 4 bases from J, with 9 bases in between. This CDR3 has 12 residues. In germline, CDR1 is MNHEY, CDR2 SMNVEV (reference sequence). CDR3 residues: CASRGESTEAFF. The DNA of the CDR3 is TGTGCCAGCAGAGGGGAGTCCACTGAAGCTTTCTTT.

The chain couples TRBV19 to TRBJ2-7, with 12 nucleotides matching TRBD2. J was trimmed by 0 bases and V by 1 base; bases with no gene match: 7. CDR1 is LNHDA and CDR2 is SQIVND in the germline V gene (reference sequence). This CDR3 region has 18 residues. The CDR3 nucleotides read TGTGCCAGTAGTATAGGGACTAGCGGGATCACCTCCTCCTACGAGCAGTACTTC. Its protein product is CASSIGTSGITSSYEQYF.

This sequence joins TRBV4-3 and TRBJ2-1, with TRBD2 matching over 7 bases. CDR1 and CDR2 (germline): LGHNA, YSLEER. The CDR3 has 16 amino acids. Trimming at V came to 4 bases and at J to 8 bases, leaving 14 bases not matched to a gene. CDR3 DNA: TGCGCCAGCAGCCCGATGATGTGGGAGGGCCTGGATGAGCAGTTCTTC. Amino acids: CASSPMMWEGLDEQFF.

The chain combines TRBV7-2 with TRBJ1-5; 12 nucleotides align to TRBD1. There are 19 residues in the CDR3. V was pared by 1 base and J by 2 bases, with 9 bases of the junction left unmatched. The germline gives CDR1 SGHTA, CDR2 FQGNSA. CDR3 bases: TGTGCCAGCAGCTTAGGAGTGGGACAGGGGGCGAGTGGCAATCAGCCCCAGCATTTT. Translated, it gives CASSLGVGQGASGNQPQHF.

The chain recombines TRBV19 with TRBJ1-1; 8 positions agree with TRBD1. The V and J ends lost 4 bases and 0 bases, in that order; junction bases with no gene match: 13. This CDR3 region has 18 residues. From germline, CDR1 is LNHDA and CDR2 SQIVND (reference sequence). In DNA form, the CDR3 reads TGTGCCAGTAGTACGCAAACAGGGGGTCAAGGGGTGAACACTGAAGCTTTCTTT. This codes for CASSTQTGGQGVNTEAFF.

This sequence joins TRBV9 and TRBJ2-1; TRBD1 is a possible D gene (6 bases). This CDR3 has 15 amino acids. The germline V gene has CDR1 SGDLS and CDR2 YYNGEE. Deletions cut 0 bases from V and 5 bases from J, with 12 bases between. Written as DNA, the CDR3 is TGTGCCAGCAGCGTAGGCGACAGGCTAAACAATGAGCAGTTCTTC. Translating it yields CASSVGDRLNNEQFF.

This clone appeared a few times. The chain links TRBV30 to TRBJ1-5; 9 nucleotides line up with TRBD1. CDR3 size: 15 residues. Germline V gene lookup returns CDR1 GTSNPN and CDR2 SVGIG (reference sequence). V lost 0 bases and J lost 3; bases outside the gene matches: 3. The CDR3 DNA reads TGTGCCTGGAGTGTAAGGACAGGGGCCAATCAGCCCCAGCATTTT. As protein: CAWSVRTGANQPQHF.

The chain has TRBV6-1 and TRBJ2-7, with TRBD2 identical over 13 bases. Germline V CDR1 and CDR2: MNHNS, SASEGT. The V segment lost 7 bases and the J segment 6 bases; nucleotides outside the gene matches: 9. The CDR3 covers 15 residues. CDR3 DNA sequence: TGTGCCAGCATCCTGAGACTAGCGGGGGGACGCGAGCAGTACTTC. This gives the protein CASILRLAGGREQYF.

This clone was observed a single time. V usage is TRBV19 and J usage is TRBJ2-1; TRBD2 aligns across 8 bases. With 3 bases clipped from V and 5 bases from J, the junction kept 9 bases outside the gene matches. This CDR3 spans 16 amino acids. The germline V gene has CDR1 LNHDA and CDR2 SQIVND (reference sequence). The CDR3 reads CASSIVGLAENNEQFF. The CDR3 DNA reads as TGTGCCAGTAGTATCGTAGGACTAGCAGAGAACAATGAGCAGTTCTTC.